Listed below are T cell receptor beta chains from one sample, sequenced in a study of CD8 T cells in ankylosing spondylitis. TCRdb passed the 5' RACE reads through MiXCR, listing each CDR3 protein once. Among approximately 250,000 distinct CDR3 sequences, roughly a tenth were seen once, and the ten largest hold around 2.6%. Sequenced material: blood, either unsorted or a sorted T cell fraction (not recorded which). The receptors originated from a male donor with ankylosing spondylitis or in good health (not recorded which). The CDR3 runs from the conserved cysteine through the conserved F or W. D genes are given only for firm matches. Clone size is shown for a subset of rows, as once, few, many or a class of expanded clone.

NA	TRBV21-1	TRBJ1-6	many	18	TGTGCCAGCAGCGAGGGCCGCGCAGGGTCAATTATTAATTCACCCCTCCACTTT	CASSEGRAGSIINSPLHF
NA	TRBV12-3/TRBV12-4	TRBJ2-3	many	15	TGTGCCAGCAGTTTGCAGCGGGTGGGCACAGATACGCAGTATTTT	CASSLQRVGTDTQYF
TRBD1	TRBV6-5	TRBJ2-4	many	17	TGTGCCAGCAGTTACGGGACAGGGGGCGCAACCAAAAACATTCAGTACTTC	CASSYGTGGATKNIQYF
TRBD1	TRBV6-1	TRBJ1-1	many	14	TGTGCCAGCTTCGGGACAGGGGGGAACACTGAAGCTTTCTTT	CASFGTGGNTEAFF
TRBD1	TRBV4-1	TRBJ1-1	NA	17	TGCGCCAGCAGCTCAGGACAGGGAGTGGGCAGTGGCACTGAAGCTTTCTTT	CASSSGQGVGSGTEAFF
TRBD1	TRBV7-9	TRBJ2-7	NA	14	TGTGCCAGCAGCGCCACGGGACAGGCCTACGAGCAGTACTTC	CASSATGQAYEQYF
TRBD1	TRBV5-6	TRBJ2-2	many	15	TGTGCCAGCAGACGGGGGACAGGGTCCCCCGGGGAGCTGTTTTTT	CASRRGTGSPGELFF
TRBD1	TRBV11-2	TRBJ2-6	many	21	TGTGCCAGCAGAGGCCCGGCGGGACAGGGCCCTGCCCTCTCTGGGGCCAACGTCCTGACTTTC	CASRGPAGQGPALSGANVLTF
TRBD1	TRBV30	TRBJ1-1	few	14	TGTGCCTGGTGCCCAGGGACAGGAAACACTGAAGCTTTCTTT	CAWCPGTGNTEAFF
NA	TRBV7-9	TRBJ2-7	NA	14	TGTGCCAACCCCGACCCTACGGACCCCTACGAGCAGTACTTC	CANPDPTDPYEQYF
NA	TRBV20-1	TRBJ2-3	few	15	TGCTGTGCTAGGGACTCGGGCGGGAGCACAGATACGCAGTATTTT	CCARDSGGSTDTQYF
NA	TRBV30	TRBJ2-6	many	16	TGTGCCTGGGGGGACAAGGTCCGCTCTTGGGCCAACGTCCTGACTTTC	CAWGDKVRSWANVLTF
NA	TRBV6-5	TRBJ2-3	many	11	TGTGCCAGCTGGTCGCACAATACGCAGTATTTT	CASWSHNTQYF
NA	TRBV20-1	TRBJ2-5	many	13	TGCAGTGCTAGAGTCGGTAGCGCCCCGGGAGAGTACTTC	CSARVGSAPGEYF
NA	TRBV29-1	TRBJ2-1	many	11	TGCAGCGCCGGGAGTTACAATGAGCAGTTCTTC	CSAGSYNEQFF
NA	TRBV20-1	TRBJ1-2	many	16	TGCAGTGCTAGAGATGTGGCGGGGGCGGTAAACTATGGCTACACCTTC	CSARDVAGAVNYGYTF
TRBD2	TRBV19	TRBJ2-1	few	13	TGTGCCAGTAGAAGCGGGGGGGCCGATGAGCAGTTCTTC	CASRSGGADEQFF
NA	TRBV12-3/TRBV12-4	TRBJ1-2	many	13	TGTGCCAGCAGCAAAGGCATAGGGGACGGCTACACCTTC	CASSKGIGDGYTF
NA	TRBV20-1	TRBJ1-1	many	14	TGCAGTGCTAGAGAGGTGGGGGGGAACACTGAAGCTTTCTTT	CSAREVGGNTEAFF
NA	TRBV12-3/TRBV12-4	TRBJ1-2	few	15	TGTGCCAGCAGTTTAGGGGACCGTGGGCTCTATGGCTACACCTTC	CASSLGDRGLYGYTF
TRBD2	TRBV12-3/TRBV12-4	TRBJ2-2	many	13	TGTGCCGCGCGACTAGCGGGGACCGGGGAGCTGTTTTTT	CAARLAGTGELFF
NA	TRBV29-1	TRBJ2-5	many	12	TGCAGCGTTGAAGGCGGTCAAGAGACCCAGTACTTC	CSVEGGQETQYF
NA	TRBV20-1	TRBJ2-7	many	14	TGCAGTGCTAGAGGGGGAATTGGACCCGACGAGCAGTACTTC	CSARGGIGPDEQYF
NA	TRBV27	TRBJ1-2	few	13	TGTGCCGCCTCGGACGGGGGGGGGAATGGCTACACCTTC	CAASDGGGNGYTF
NA	TRBV10-1	TRBJ2-1	NA	17	TGCGCCAGCAGTGGACCAGGGCAGGAAGCCCCCTACAATGAGCAGTTCTTC	CASSGPGQEAPYNEQFF
NA	TRBV5-1	TRBJ2-3	NA	21	TGCGCCAGCAGCTTGGGTGTGATCGGGACAGGGGAGCGGGGGGGCCCAGATACGCAGTATTTT	CASSLGVIGTGERGGPDTQYF
TRBD1	TRBV20-1	TRBJ1-2	many	12	TGCAGTGCTCCAGACAGGGGGAATGGCTACACCTTC	CSAPDRGNGYTF
NA	TRBV6-6	TRBJ2-7	few	13	TGTGCCAGCAGTTACGCCGAGTTCTACGAGCAGTACTTC	CASSYAEFYEQYF
NA	TRBV21-1	TRBJ1-6	many	15	TGTGCCAGCAGCAAAGACCAGGGGCATAATTCACCCCTCCACTTT	CASSKDQGHNSPLHF
NA	TRBV12-3/TRBV12-4	TRBJ2-4	many	16	TGTGCCAGCAGTTTACCGGGGCTTCTAGCCAAAAACATTCAGTACTTC	CASSLPGLLAKNIQYF
TRBD1	TRBV6-1	TRBJ1-1	many	13	TGTGCCAGCAGATCGGGACAGGTCACTGAAGCTTTCTTT	CASRSGQVTEAFF
NA	TRBV5-1	TRBJ2-7	many	15	TGCGCCAGCAGCTTGGACGAGGTACCTTCCTACGAGCAGTACTTC	CASSLDEVPSYEQYF
TRBD2	TRBV12-3/TRBV12-4	TRBJ2-3	many	16	TGTGCCAGTTGGTCGGTAGCGGGGAGCCTCACAGATACGCAGTATTTT	CASWSVAGSLTDTQYF
NA	TRBV12-3/TRBV12-4	TRBJ2-1	NA	14	TGTGCCAGCAAGGAGGGGACACAGGGCCATGAGCAGTTCTTC	CASKEGTQGHEQFF
NA	TRBV7-2	TRBJ2-1	many	12	TGTGCCAGCAGCCCCCGGGGGGCTGAGCAGTTCTTC	CASSPRGAEQFF
TRBD2	TRBV10-2	TRBJ2-3	many	17	TGCGCCAGCGGAGGCCGGGAGGGCTTAGGCGTCACAGATACGCAGTATTTT	CASGGREGLGVTDTQYF
NA	TRBV20-1	TRBJ2-1	many	18	TGCAGTGCTAGAGTTGGGTATTCAAGGGACTCTTCCTACAATGAGCAGTTCTTC	CSARVGYSRDSSYNEQFF
NA	TRBV20-1	TRBJ2-7	many	13	TGCAGTGCTAGTCAAACTGCCTCCTACGAGCAGTACTTC	CSASQTASYEQYF
NA	TRBV6-5	TRBJ2-1	many	13	TGTGCCAGCAGTTACTCCGGGTGGAATGAGCAGTTCTTC	CASSYSGWNEQFF
TRBD2	TRBV6-5	TRBJ2-3	few	17	TGTGCCAGCAGTTACCTTCGCCGGACTAGCGGTATCTATACGCAGTATTTT	CASSYLRRTSGIYTQYF
NA	TRBV5-1	TRBJ1-1	many	15	TGCGCCAGCACCTTGGGCGGGGCAGTGAACACTGAAGCTTTCTTT	CASTLGGAVNTEAFF
NA	TRBV2	TRBJ1-3	few	14	TGTGCCAGCAGTGAATGGTGGGGAGGAAACACCATATATTTT	CASSEWWGGNTIYF
TRBD2	TRBV5-1	TRBJ2-3	many	16	TGCGCCAGCAGCGGGGGTCCGGGACTAGATTCAGATACGCAGTATTTT	CASSGGPGLDSDTQYF
TRBD2	TRBV29-1	TRBJ2-5	few	15	TGCAGCGTTGAAGATTCAGCGGGGAGCCAAGAGACCCAGTACTTC	CSVEDSAGSQETQYF
TRBD1	TRBV2	TRBJ1-2	NA	17	TGTGCCAGCAGTGAGCGTCGACAGGGTGGAGGGGGTGATGGCTACACCTTC	CASSERRQGGGGDGYTF
NA	TRBV5-6	TRBJ1-1	many	13	TGTGCCAGCAGCTTGAGTGAGGGTTCAAGCGCTTTCTTT	CASSLSEGSSAFF
TRBD1	TRBV9	TRBJ2-7	many	14	TGTGCCAGCAGCCCCGTGACAGGGCCGCCCGAGCAGTACTTC	CASSPVTGPPEQYF
NA	TRBV15	TRBJ2-7	once	16	TGTGCCGCCAGCAGAGGTGCGGCCACAAGCTCCTATGAGCAGTACTTC	CAASRGAATSSYEQYF
TRBD1	TRBV11-1	TRBJ2-5	many	17	TGTGCCAGCAGCCCTGGGGGGACAGGGGGAAGTGGAGAGACCCAGTACTTC	CASSPGGTGGSGETQYF
TRBD1	TRBV12-3/TRBV12-4	TRBJ1-5	many	14	TGTGCCAGCAGTCCTGACAGGGGAAGACAGCCCCAGCATTTT	CASSPDRGRQPQHF
NA	TRBV7-2	TRBJ1-1	many	16	TGTGCCAGCAGCTTACGTCCAGGACTAGGGAACACTGAAGCTTTCTTT	CASSLRPGLGNTEAFF
TRBD1	TRBV5-1	TRBJ2-1	NA	12	TGCGCCAGCAGCGGCACAGGGGGCAAGCAGTTCTTC	CASSGTGGKQFF
NA	TRBV5-1	TRBJ1-1	many	16	TGCGCCAGCAGCTTGTCGTGGGGAAGGGGGAACACTGAAGCTTTCTTT	CASSLSWGRGNTEAFF
NA	TRBV10-1	TRBJ1-3	NA	14	TGCGCCAGCAGTGAAAGGAACTCTGGAAACACCATATATTTT	CASSERNSGNTIYF
TRBD1	TRBV11-2	TRBJ2-1	many	16	TGTGCCAGCAGCTCCCTACCGGGACAGGGGAACAATGAGCAGTTCTTC	CASSSLPGQGNNEQFF
NA	TRBV9	TRBJ2-1	NA	10	TGTGCCAGCAGCGAGTCAGAGCAGTTCTTC	CASSESEQFF